This entry describes one TCR beta chain. The antigen is not known. Germline values: CDR1 SGHTA, CDR2 FQGNSA. The junction had 15 bases not matched to a gene; V was cut back by 4 bases and J by 4 bases. This CDR3 spans 18 amino acids. This entry is derived from a study of T cell responses to AZD1222 COVID-19 vaccine. Findings of the study overall: No day 14 peak samples; only post-peak repertoires were characterized. Rises in breadth and depth of Spike-specific TCRs came after two AZD1222 doses. Baseline serology detected seropositivity in only six or seven AZD1222 recipients. Unmutated variant regions are reportedly targeted by nearly half of spike-specific TCRs.

Some clones are missing from TCRdb's copy, which holds only in-frame ones; the method was immunoSEQ multiplex PCR. This table holds about 99,000 clones, around 90% found once. The input for sequencing was peripheral blood, taken on day 0 of AZD1222 vaccination. This sequence originates from an adult in good health. J is TRBJ2-2 and V is TRBV7-2; 7 bases are a match to TRBD2. CDR3 bases: TGTGCCAGCAGCTCCGATCCAACGGGGAGGGCCGGCACCGGGGAGCTGTTTTTT. The encoded protein is CASSSDPTGRAGTGELFF.